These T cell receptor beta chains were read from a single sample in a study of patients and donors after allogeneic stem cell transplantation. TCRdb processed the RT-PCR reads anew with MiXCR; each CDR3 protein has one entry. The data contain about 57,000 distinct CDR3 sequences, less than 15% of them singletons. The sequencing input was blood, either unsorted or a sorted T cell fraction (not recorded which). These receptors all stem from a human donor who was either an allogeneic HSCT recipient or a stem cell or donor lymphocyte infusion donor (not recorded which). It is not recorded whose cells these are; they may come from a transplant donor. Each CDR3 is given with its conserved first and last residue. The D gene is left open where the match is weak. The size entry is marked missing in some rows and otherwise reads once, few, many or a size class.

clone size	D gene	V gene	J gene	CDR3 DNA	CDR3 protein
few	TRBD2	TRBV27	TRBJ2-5	TGTGCCAGCAGTTTTCTAGCGGAAGAGACCCAGTACTTC	CASSFLAEETQYF
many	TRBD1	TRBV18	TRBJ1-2	TGTGCCAGCTCACCGATTGACAGGGCGTATGGCTACACCTTC	CASSPIDRAYGYTF
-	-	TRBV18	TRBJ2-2	TGTGCCAGCTCACCATCTTATTCTGGTCTAGCCTCCACCGGGGAGCTGTTTTTT	CASSPSYSGLASTGELFF
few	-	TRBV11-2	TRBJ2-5	TGTGCCAGCAGCTTAAGAGATGGGGGTGAGACCCAGTACTTC	CASSLRDGGETQYF
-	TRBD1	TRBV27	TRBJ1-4	TGTGCCAGCAGGCACAGGGGCCCTAATGAAAAACTGTTTTTT	CASRHRGPNEKLFF
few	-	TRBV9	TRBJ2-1	TGTGCCAGCGCTCCGGGACCATTTTACAATGAGCAGTTCTTC	CASAPGPFYNEQFF
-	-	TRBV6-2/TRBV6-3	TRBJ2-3	TGTGCCAGCAGTTACGCCACAGCCACAGATACGCAGTATTTT	CASSYATATDTQYF
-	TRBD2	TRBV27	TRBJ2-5	TGTGCCAGCAGTTCCGGACTAGCGGAAGAGACCCAGTACTTC	CASSSGLAEETQYF
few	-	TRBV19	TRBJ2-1	TGTGCCAGTAGGACTTCGGGGTATGGCAATGAGCAGTTCTTC	CASRTSGYGNEQFF
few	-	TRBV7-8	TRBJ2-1	TGTGCCAGCAGCTTAGTAGTGCCTAGCACGAAGGACAATGAGCAGTTCTTC	CASSLVVPSTKDNEQFF
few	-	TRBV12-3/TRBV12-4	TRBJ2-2	TGTGCCAGCAGAAGGACAGTGGGCGGGGAGCTGTTTTTT	CASRRTVGGELFF